The 30 T cell receptor beta chains listed next were all sequenced from one sample in a study of T cell responses to AZD1222 COVID-19 vaccine. Repertoires were generated with immunoSEQ multiplex PCR, while TCRdb's copy carries only in-frame clones and drops some. This sample has roughly 150,000 clones, with about nine tenths found just once. The sequencing used peripheral blood, collected on day 0 of AZD1222 vaccination. These receptors all stem from an adult in good health.

The chain employs TRBV19 and TRBJ2-3, with 8 bases lining up with TRBD2. The V segment lost 4 bases and the J segment 0 bases; nucleotides outside the gene matches: 6. Germline V gene data show CDR1 as LNHDA and CDR2 as SQIVND (reference sequence). This CDR3 has 16 residues. The DNA for the CDR3 is TGTGCCAGTAGTAATCTGGCTAGCGGGAGCACAGATACGCAGTATTTT. This sequence encodes CASSNLASGSTDTQYF.

The genes are TRBV6-4 and TRBJ1-4; the D is unclear. From germline, CDR1 is MRHNA and CDR2 SNTAGT. The CDR3 sequence is 13 residues long. V was clipped by 3 bases and J by 2 bases, with 4 bases between them. The CDR3 region is CASSEYTNEKLFF. The CDR3 nucleotides read TGTGCCAGCAGTGAGTACACTAATGAAAAACTGTTTTTT.

The J gene is TRBJ1-2, the V gene TRBV19, with D hard to call. Trimming shortened V by 5 bases and J by 4 bases, and 17 bases separated the two germline ends. Germline V gene sequence: CDR1 LNHDA, CDR2 SQIVND (reference sequence). CDR3 length: 15 residues. CDR3 bases: TGTGCCAGTAGTTCCCCGGTTGGGGTCGGCTATGGCTACACCTTC. This gives the protein CASSSPVGVGYGYTF.

The V and J genes are TRBV6-1 and TRBJ1-1, with TRBD1 matching 8 bases. In germline, CDR1 is MNHNS, CDR2 SASEGT. There are 17 residues in the CDR3. With 2 bases clipped from V and 2 bases from J, the junction kept 10 bases outside the gene matches. The CDR3 region is CASSEQQGASFNTEAFF. Here the CDR3 DNA reads TGTGCCAGCAGTGAACAGCAGGGGGCGTCCTTCAACACTGAAGCTTTCTTT.

This clone has more than one count but fewer than ten. This chain links TRBV5-1 with TRBJ1-1; no clear D gene. Germline lookup yields CDR1 SGHRS and CDR2 YFSETQ. Trimming cost V 0 bases and J 0 bases, with 9 bases left between them. This CDR3 contains 15 residues. The DNA for the CDR3 is TGCGCCAGCAGCTTGGTGCCAGGACTGAACACTGAAGCTTTCTTT. Its translation is CASSLVPGLNTEAFF.

The chain carries TRBV6-5 and TRBJ2-2; TRBD2 agrees at 7 bases. Per germline, CDR1 MNHEY and CDR2 SVGAGI. The CDR3 has 14 residues. V was pared by 2 bases and J by 6 bases, with 3 bases of the junction left unmatched. The DNA of the CDR3 is TGTGCCAGCAGTTACGCTGCGGGAGCCGGGGAGCTGTTTTTT. Protein product: CASSYAAGAGELFF.

This clone showed up just once. The chain uses TRBV4-2 and TRBJ2-7, with 8 positions matching TRBD2. The CDR3 contains 15 residues. The J segment lost 4 bases and the V segment lost 6 bases, leaving 11 bases of the junction unmatched. Per germline, CDR1 LGHNA and CDR2 YNFKEQ. CDR3 coding DNA: TGTGCCAGCAGTGCCGGGGGGGGACTCTCTTACGAGCAGTACTTC. Its translation: CASSAGGGLSYEQYF.

The V gene is TRBV27, the J gene TRBJ2-1; 9 bases are a match to TRBD2. The CDR3 totals 15 residues. V lost 3 bases and J lost 10; bases outside the gene matches: 10. CDR1 is MNHEY, CDR2 SMNVEV, per germline (reference sequence). CDR3 sequence (DNA): TGTGCCAGCAGTTTTAGCGGGAGTTTTTTATGGGAGCAGTTCTTC. Amino acids: CASSFSGSFLWEQFF.

V is TRBV7-2 and J is TRBJ1-2; D not resolved. The germline V and J ends were trimmed by 0 bases and 3 bases, with 11 bases remaining between them. From germline, CDR1 is SGHTA and CDR2 FQGNSA. This CDR3 spans 15 amino acids. CDR3 region: CASSLATDLYYGYTF. CDR3 nucleotide sequence: TGTGCCAGCAGCTTAGCAACAGATTTATACTATGGCTACACCTTC.

This chain links TRBV29-1 with TRBJ2-1; D is unclear. Per germline, CDR1 SQVTM and CDR2 ANQGSEA. This CDR3 comprises 11 residues. V was pared by 8 bases and J by 3 bases, with 8 bases between. The CDR3 reads CSLGNYNEQFF. For the CDR3, the DNA is TGCAGCTTGGGGAACTACAATGAGCAGTTCTTC.

This chain connects TRBV7-3 to TRBJ2-2, with D maybe TRBD2 (6 bases). The germline V gene has CDR1 SGHTA and CDR2 FQGTGA. The V end lost 6 bases, the J end lost 4 bases, and 12 bases lay between the germline ends. The CDR3 sequence is 14 residues long. Here the CDR3 DNA reads TGTGCCAGCAGGGTAGCGGCGAGCACCGGGGAGCTGTTTTTT. It translates to CASRVAASTGELFF.

This rearrangement joins TRBV11-3 to TRBJ2-1, with 9 bases identical to TRBD2. The CDR3 consists of 16 residues. After removal of 5 bases from V and 1 base from J, the junction contained 6 bases not matched to a gene. Germline loops: CDR1 SGHNT, CDR2 YENEEA. The CDR3 DNA sequence: TGTGCCAGCAGCGGTGGCGCGGGAGGGTCCTACAATGAGCAGTTCTTC. This codes for CASSGGAGGSYNEQFF.

The chain uses TRBV27 and TRBJ2-7; 7 positions match TRBD1. The CDR3 totals 14 residues. Germline CDR1 is MNHEY and CDR2 is SMNVEV (reference sequence). V lost 5 bases, J lost 3 bases, and 7 bases stayed unmatched. As DNA, the CDR3 is TGTGCCAGCAGTAAACCGGGACAGTACTACGAGCAGTACTTC. Its translation: CASSKPGQYYEQYF.

The V gene is TRBV18, the J gene TRBJ2-7; D uncertain. CDR1 and CDR2 (germline): KGHSH, LQKENI. The CDR3 totals 12 residues. The V gene lost 3 bases and the J gene lost 4 bases, with 7 bases spanning the gap. The CDR3 region has the DNA TGTGCCAGCTCACCGAAGTCGTACGAGCAGTACTTC. This encodes CASSPKSYEQYF.

The chain couples TRBV19 to TRBJ1-2, with D maybe TRBD1 (5 bases). Germline V gene lookup returns CDR1 LNHDA and CDR2 SQIVND (reference sequence). V lost 6 bases, J lost 0 bases, and 8 bases lay in between. The CDR3 runs to 13 residues. The CDR3 loop is CASRGRANYGYTF. The CDR3 bases are TGTGCCAGTAGGGGACGGGCTAACTATGGCTACACCTTC.

V usage is TRBV7-9 and J usage is TRBJ2-1; 9 nucleotides line up with TRBD2. With V trimmed by 10 bases and J by 7 bases, 14 bases remained unmatched. CDR1 is SEHNR, CDR2 FQNEAQ, per germline (reference sequence). CDR3 length: 15 residues. CDR3 sequence reads: CATRISGRMDNEQFF. For the CDR3, the DNA is TGTGCCACTCGTATTAGCGGGAGAATGGATAATGAGCAGTTCTTC.

V and J are TRBV15 and TRBJ1-5, with D perhaps matching TRBD1 (6 bases). CDR1 is LNHNV and CDR2 is YYDKDF in the germline V gene (reference sequence). Deletions cut 4 bases from V and 7 bases from J, with 17 bases between. The CDR3 contains 15 residues. The CDR3 bases are TGTGCCACCAGCATCAAGGTTGGGGGCGGCCAGCCCCAGCATTTT. Protein: CATSIKVGGGQPQHF.

The V and J genes are TRBV4-3 and TRBJ1-6, with D unresolved. CDR1 is LGHNA and CDR2 is YSLEER in the germline V gene. The V and J ends lost 0 bases and 6 bases respectively, with 6 bases between them. This CDR3 comprises 14 residues. CDR3 amino acids: CASSQEETNSPLHF. In nucleotides, the CDR3 is TGCGCCAGCAGCCAAGAAGAGACTAATTCACCCCTCCACTTT.

The chain recombines TRBV28 with TRBJ2-7, with D hard to call. The CDR3 loop spans 15 amino acids. Germline values: CDR1 MDHEN, CDR2 SYDVKM. With 5 bases removed from V and 8 bases from J, the gap between germline ends came to 22 bases. The CDR3 loop reads CASSTPVGPLNQQYF. CDR3 in DNA: TGTGCCAGCAGTACACCAGTAGGTCCTTTAAACCAGCAGTACTTC.

The V gene is TRBV5-4, the J gene TRBJ1-2; 7 bases agree with TRBD1. The CDR3 totals 15 residues. The germline V gene encodes CDR1 SGHNT and CDR2 YYREEE (reference sequence). V lost 2 bases and J lost 4; bases outside the gene matches: 8. This CDR3 reads CASSLRTGGAYGYTF. The CDR3 DNA reads TGTGCCAGCAGCTTAAGGACAGGAGGGGCCTATGGCTACACCTTC.

V is TRBV24-1 and J is TRBJ2-5; D uncertain. Trimming cost V 3 bases and J 4 bases, with 5 bases left between them. The CDR3 totals 12 residues. Per the germline V gene, CDR1 is KGHDR and CDR2 is SFDVKD. The CDR3 sequence is CATSDNAETQYF. The CDR3 coding sequence is TGTGCCACCAGTGATAACGCAGAGACCCAGTACTTC.

This clone was picked up a small number of times. The chain uses TRBV27 and TRBJ1-5; 8 bases line up with TRBD1. CDR3 length equals 15 residues. V shed 7 bases and J 1 base; nucleotides not matched to a gene: 6. CDR1 is MNHEY and CDR2 is SMNVEV in the germline V gene (reference sequence). The CDR3 loop is CASKQGASSNQPQHF. CDR3 nucleotides: TGTGCCAGCAAGCAGGGGGCATCGAGCAATCAGCCCCAGCATTTT.

V is TRBV29-1 and J is TRBJ2-3, with 12 bases aligning to TRBD2. The V gene end was trimmed by 3 bases and the J gene end by 0 bases; junction bases not matched to a gene: 7. CDR1 is SQVTM, CDR2 ANQGSEA, per germline. The CDR3 loop spans 17 amino acids. The CDR3 region is CSVERLAGGPSTDTQYF. CDR3 sequence (DNA): TGCAGCGTTGAGAGGCTAGCGGGAGGGCCTAGCACAGATACGCAGTATTTT.

This chain links TRBV19 with TRBJ2-3, with D perhaps TRBD2 (6 bases). V lost 4 bases and J 6 bases, leaving 17 bases between the germline ends. Germline V gene data show CDR1 as LNHDA and CDR2 as SQIVND (reference sequence). The CDR3 covers 15 residues. CDR3 bases: TGTGCCAGTAGTAATCGAGTGGGAGGAGGCGATACGCAGTATTTT. As protein: CASSNRVGGGDTQYF.

CDR3 protein: CASMGKSSYNSPLHF. Here the CDR3 DNA reads TGTGCCAGCATGGGAAAGAGCTCCTATAATTCACCCCTCCACTTT. The chain employs TRBV28 and TRBJ1-6; D ambiguous. Trimming shortened V by 7 bases and J by 0 bases, and 10 bases separated the two germline ends. Germline assignment: CDR1 MDHEN and CDR2 SYDVKM. The length of the CDR3 is 15 residues.

The chain combines TRBV27 with TRBJ2-5, with unresolved D. The CDR3 length is 14 residues. The germline V and J ends were trimmed by 3 bases and 5 bases, with 13 bases remaining between them. CDR1 and CDR2 from the germline V gene are MNHEY and SMNVEV (reference sequence). CDR3 DNA: TGTGCCAGCAGTTTTTTCTTCGCCCACGAGACCCAGTACTTC. Residues: CASSFFFAHETQYF.

This clone was picked up one time. This chain joins TRBV7-9 and TRBJ2-1; the D gene is possibly TRBD2 (5 bases). The CDR3 sequence is 18 residues long. V shed 3 bases and J shed 0 bases, with 18 bases lying between them. The germline V gene encodes CDR1 SEHNR and CDR2 FQNEAQ (reference sequence). Here the CDR3 DNA reads TGTGCCAGCAGCTTGACGGGGTTGGGCCTTAGCTCCTACAATGAGCAGTTCTTC. The encoded protein is CASSLTGLGLSSYNEQFF.

J is TRBJ1-5 and V is TRBV19; no reliable D call. Trimming removed 2 bases at V and 0 bases at J, with 8 bases between. In germline, CDR1 is LNHDA, CDR2 SQIVND (reference sequence). CDR3 length: 15 amino acids. CDR3 sequence: CASSIQTLSNQPQHF. The CDR3 DNA sequence: TGTGCCAGTAGTATACAGACTCTTAGCAATCAGCCCCAGCATTTT. The full variable domain, rest sourced from reference TRBV19 and TRBJ1-5, is DGGITQSPKYLFRKEGQNVTLSCEQNLNHDAMYWYRQDPGQGLRLIYYSQIVNDFQKGDIAEGYSVSREKKESFPLTVTSAQKNPTAFYLCASSIQTLSNQPQHFGDGTRLSIL.

This clone was seen just once. V and J are TRBV29-1 and TRBJ2-1, with 12 bases lining up with TRBD2. J gave up 0 bases and V 3 bases, and 6 bases lay outside the gene matches. There are 17 residues in the CDR3. Per germline, CDR1 SQVTM and CDR2 ANQGSEA. The CDR3 coding sequence is TGCAGCGTTGAGGGACTAGCGGGTTCAAGCTCCTACAATGAGCAGTTCTTC. Its translation: CSVEGLAGSSSYNEQFF.

This clone has just one count. The CDR3 loop is CASSALAMFGFNEQFF. CDR3 coding DNA: TGTGCCAGCAGTGCGTTGGCAATGTTTGGATTCAATGAGCAGTTCTTC. The V and J genes are TRBV27 and TRBJ2-1; D ambiguous. Between the trimmed V and J ends, which lost 5 bases and 6 bases, there was a span of 20 bases. In germline, CDR1 is MNHEY, CDR2 SMNVEV (reference sequence). The CDR3 runs 16 residues.